The sequence of this T cell receptor beta chain was determined in a study of T cell repertoires in cytomegalovirus infection. About the study: Through public TCR beta signatures, both CMV infection and matching HLA type were indicated.

Study-wide results and limits: HLA-C-restricted CMV clonotypes gave the most frequent clonotype in two of eight donors.

With regard to this clonotype: The antigen is unknown.

TCRdb fed the reads into MiXCR, producing one record per CDR3 protein. The sample yields about 920,000 distinct CDR3 sequences, 30% to 40% seen once. The sequence came from a human donor in good health (CMV status not recorded). Some clones in this sample may be carry-over from other donors' samples. The sequences come from cultured CD8+ T cells from PBMCs, collected from culture after CMV antigen stimulation.

CDR3 in DNA: TGTGCCAGCAGTCCCGGGACACCGGGGGTGCATGAAAAACTGTTTTTT. Translated, it gives CASSPGTPGVHEKLFF. V and J are TRBV27 and TRBJ1-4, with TRBD1 as a possible D gene (6 bases). V lost 5 bases and J lost 6, with 19 bases in between. CDR1 is MNHEY and CDR2 is SMNVEV in the germline V gene (reference sequence). The CDR3 totals 16 residues. The complete variable domain, with remaining parts taken from reference TRBV27 and TRBJ1-4, reads EAQVTQNPRYLITVTGKKLTVTCSQNMNHEYMSWYRQDPGLGLRQIYYSMNVEVTDKGDVPEGYKVSRKEKRNFPLILESPSPNQTSLYFCASSPGTPGVHEKLFFGSGTQLSVL.